This record concerns one T cell receptor (beta chain) sequence. This clonotype was recorded a few times. Its antigen is unknown. No base quality information exists; no much larger clone differs at one position. This sample is part of a study of T cells after yellow fever vaccination (dated by TCRdb to 2018 to 2020). The study in broad terms: Libraries from fractions with low cell numbers were prepared with the SMART-Seq v4 Ultra Low Input RNA kit. Bulk TCR alpha and beta repertoires were sequenced longitudinally to track T-cell clones before and after primary and booster YFV17D yellow fever vaccination. Two healthy male donors made up the cohort, one aged 18 to 29 years and the other aged 30 to 40 years. Blood samples were taken at several timepoints before and after primary and secondary immunization, and bulk PBMC replicates and cell subsets were isolated.

Spanning cysteine to phenylalanine, the CDR3 consists of 12 amino acids. The read is trimmed to its CDR3 DNA, 36 bases read in frame from base 1. As encoded in the germline V gene, CDR1 is MGHDK while CDR2 is SYGVNS. Between the V and J ends, shortened by 10 bases and 2 bases respectively, the junction contains 9 bases. Beyond this particular receptor, the publication reports: Because the study included only two donors, the extent to which the findings can be generalized is limited. Compared with the primary T-cell response, the secondary T-cell response was weaker but faster, peaking on day 5 rather than day 15. FACS-sorted repertoires could contain abundant contaminating clonotypes from the bulk population, so computational filtering was required. A small share of clonotypes was detected in both CD4 and CD8 compartments, with the overlap likely arising from convergent recombination. After the booster, most clones that had expanded after primary vaccination were detected again (almost 97% of CD4 and more than 80% of CD8), suggesting broad maintenance of memory.

The treatment or condition label on this specimen signifies: live attenuated yellow fever vaccine strain. At each blood-draw timepoint, two biological replicates of bulk PBMCs were obtained. PBMCs were isolated from peripheral blood using a standard Ficoll-Paque protocol. TriZol was used to extract RNA from bulk PBMCs, from CD4 and CD8 fractions, and from dextramer-positive and dextramer-negative fractions. The instrument given in TCRdb is Illumina NovaSeq 6000. TCR cDNA was synthesized by 5'RACE template switching, which introduced a universal primer site and unique molecular identifiers. Priming of cDNA synthesis was performed from both the TCR alpha and TCR beta constant segments. Two PCR steps were used to amplify libraries, with sample barcodes and sequencing adapters being added in the second step. Sequencing of libraries was performed on Illumina HiSeq 2500 (2x100 bp) or NovaSeq (2x150 bp). The authors' analysis ran thus. Demultiplexing of reads and collapsing into UMI consensus sequences were performed with MIGEC, and V(D)J alignment was carried out with MiXCR. Using edgeR on replicate PBMC samples, clonotypes were called vaccine-responding if FDR was below 0.01 and the log2 fold change was above 5 up to day 15. Each bulk clonotype was labeled CD4 or CD8 based on which sequenced repertoire, CD4 or CD8, contained the clonotype at higher abundance. TCRdb itself trimmed the public reads at Q25 with fastp, ran MiXCR and retained productive beta chains. Entries that share a CDR3 protein sequence are merged under the most common genes and DNA. It is TCRdb's table, rather than the study itself, that gives the V and J calls and clone size. This sample has approximately 450,000 distinct CDR3 sequences in its table, and roughly 20% of those were observed once. The ten biggest clones cover over 15% of the sample.

Recombination joined TRBV25-1 with TRBJ2-1; the D gene is perhaps TRBD1, from 5 matching bases. The receptor was derived from a man in his late teens or twenties who received the YFV17D yellow fever vaccine. Here the sequenced sample was PBMCs, taken before the yellow fever booster vaccination. The bases are TGTGCCACAGGGCCCCCCTACAATGAGCAGTTCTTC. Translated, this gives CATGPPYNEQFF.